Listed below are T cell receptor beta chains from one sample, sequenced in a study of control samples from healthy donors and cancer patients. Data came from immunoSEQ multiplex PCR; TCRdb stores just in-frame clones and leaves some out. Of about 140,000 clones listed, 85% to 90% were seen once; the top ten hold 1.5% to 2%. Material for sequencing was blood. The receptor source for this set is a man aged 18-30 years in good health. The conserved cysteine and the conserved F or W are not part of the CDR3 here. Fields, in order: D gene, clone size, J gene, CDR3 length, V gene, CDR3 protein. A D gene is named only where the DNA matches it firmly. The listing skips clone size in some rows; elsewhere it reads once, few, many or a size class.

>.|.|TRBJ1-4|12|TRBV6-6
ASSYSSGGEKLF
>.|.|TRBJ1-1|10|TRBV28
ASTLGVTEAF
>TRBD1|once|TRBJ2-7|14|TRBV4-2
ASSQASGTGGYEQY
>TRBD1|.|TRBJ1-6|12|TRBV19
ASSGQSSTSPLH
>TRBD2|.|TRBJ2-7|10|TRBV2
ASGLESYEQY
>.|.|TRBJ1-5|13|TRBV4-2
ASSPRPDSNQPQH
>.|once|TRBJ1-6|15|TRBV23-1
ASSHPHSSSYNSPLH
>.|.|TRBJ1-3|12|TRBV6-2/TRBV6-3
ASSSQDSGNTIY
>.|.|TRBJ2-3|13|TRBV5-1
ASSPQQVSTDTQY
>TRBD2|.|TRBJ2-1|13|TRBV7-3
ASSATSGGYNEQF
>.|.|TRBJ2-5|11|TRBV7-7
ASSEGGRETQY
>.|.|TRBJ2-7|12|TRBV28
ASSLGVKSYEQY
>.|.|TRBJ2-5|12|TRBV5-1
ASSPAGAGETQY
>.|.|TRBJ1-5|12|TRBV10-3
AISAIGTNQPQH
>.|.|TRBJ1-2|14|TRBV28
ASSLPPPKGSYGYT
>TRBD2|.|TRBJ2-5|11|TRBV2
ASRERGQETQY
>.|.|TRBJ2-1|12|TRBV19
ASSFSGGGHEQF